This record covers a single T cell receptor beta chain. Its matching antigen is unknown. Assay used: immunoSEQ multiplex PCR; TCRdb lists only in-frame clones, some missing. This table has 99,000 or so clones, about 90% appearing once. This entry belongs to a study of graft-versus-host responses after intestinal transplantation. Germline V gene data show CDR1 as MNHEY and CDR2 as SVGAGI. V lost 8 bases, J lost 0 bases, and 11 bases lay in between. The CDR3 length is 14 residues. This TCR was recovered from a human donor who received an intestinal transplant. The rearrangement joins TRBV6-5 to TRBJ2-4; D possibly corresponds to TRBD2 (6 bases). The sequencing here drew on unstimulated CD4+ T cells sorted from spleen or lymph node cells, taken before intestinal transplant. CDR3 in amino acids: CASGKGLAKNIQYF. The CDR3 DNA reads as TGTGCCAGCGGAAAGGGACTAGCCAAAAACATTCAGTACTTC.